The rows below give T cell receptor beta chains drawn from one sample of a study of CD8+ T cells in alopecia areata. Assay: immunoSEQ multiplex PCR; the TCRdb copy retains only in-frame clones and omits some. This sample yields about 98,000 clones, of which 40% to 45% are seen a single time; about 0.79% belongs to the top ten. The specimen was CD4+ T cells sorted from blood. The receptors derive from a human donor with alopecia areata. CDR3s include the opening cysteine and the closing phenylalanine or tryptophan. D genes are given only for firm matches. Where a row states a size, it is once, few, many or the class of an expanded clone; other rows omit it.

j_call,d_call,clone_size,v_call,cdr3_nt,cdr3_aa
TRBJ2-5,NA,few,TRBV29-1,TGCAGCGTTGGGAACAGGGAGGAGACCCAGTACTTC,CSVGNREETQYF
TRBJ2-3,NA,NA,TRBV5-1,TGCGCCAGCAGCTTGATGGCGAAAACCCTCACAGATACGCAGTATTTT,CASSLMAKTLTDTQYF
TRBJ2-1,NA,NA,TRBV29-1,TGCAGCGTTGAAGTGACAGGCAATGAGCAGTTCTTC,CSVEVTGNEQFF
TRBJ2-1,TRBD2,few,TRBV5-1,TGCGCCAGCAGCTTGGGGACTAGCGGAATAGGAAATGAGCAGTTCTTC,CASSLGTSGIGNEQFF
TRBJ2-3,TRBD2,NA,TRBV30,TGTGCCTGGAGTGAGGGTTCACTAGCGGGTACGAGCACAGATACGCAGTATTTT,CAWSEGSLAGTSTDTQYF
TRBJ2-7,NA,NA,TRBV2,TGTGCCAGCGGAGGTGAGGTATTCTACGAGCAGTACTTC,CASGGEVFYEQYF
TRBJ2-1,TRBD1,NA,TRBV29-1,TGCAGCGTTGGACAGGGGGCAAATGAGCAGTTCTTC,CSVGQGANEQFF
TRBJ1-2,NA,NA,TRBV9,TGTGCCAGCAGTAACGTGATGGGCGGCTACACCTTC,CASSNVMGGYTF
TRBJ1-2,TRBD1,NA,TRBV25-1,TGTGCCAGCAGTCCGACAGGGCACTATGGCTACACCTTC,CASSPTGHYGYTF
TRBJ2-3,NA,NA,TRBV29-1,TGCAGAGTTGAGCACGGGGGTACGCAGTATTTT,CRVEHGGTQYF